One T cell receptor beta chain is described in this entry. Its target antigen remains unknown. One base away there is no much larger clone; base qualities are not given. The library was obtained by the immunoSEQ multiplex PCR assay. The paper's processing steps were these. A statistical classification framework was developed to diagnose cytomegalovirus status using the catalog of TCR beta chain sequences. This immuneACCESS table, as held by TCRdb, lists in-frame sequences with V and J called but not all clones. Of the missing ones, under half trace to an unresolved V gene in checked studies; the others have no known cause. D and trimming were read from the DNA, whereas the V and J calls and clone size are those reported in that table. The sample yields over 250,000 clones; around 90% were counted once. The ten largest make up 1% to 1.5% of the sample. Separate from the roughly 650-subject first cohort, the validation cohort of over 90 subjects was the group to which the donors belonged.

There are 18 amino acids in the CDR3, from cysteine to phenylalanine inclusive. Just the 54-base CDR3 DNA is kept, in frame starting at base 1. Trimming takes 0 bases from V and 7 bases from J, and the germline ends sit 19 bases apart. The germline V gene gives CDR1 as MGHRA and CDR2 as YSYEKL. The source of the sample is a study of cytomegalovirus exposure and HLA in healthy donors (dated by TCRdb to 2016 to 2017). Some background on the complete study: A later analysis indicated that the 120 or so validation repertoires were generated on the platform also employed for the 650 to 850 repertoires of the first cohort. The aim of the study was to test whether cataloging public T cell receptors could identify signatures of past pathogen exposure. In addition to the first cohort of approximately 650 subjects, a separate validation cohort of under 150 different subjects was used. To predict cytomegalovirus infection status, the study brought together high-throughput TCR immunosequencing, statistical association of individual TCRs with disease status, and machine learning.

Findings and caveats that apply to the study as a whole: Subsequent analysis determined that TCRs grouped into clusters in the first cohort also showed a tendency toward co-occurrence across the approximately 120 validation repertoires, and approximately 93% of cluster scores exceeded 0. The study gave a list of under 200 TCR beta chains associated with cytomegalovirus. The classifier was reported to diagnose cytomegalovirus status with high specificity and sensitivity in both the original and validation cohorts. The authors suggested that the approach could potentially be extended to other disease states and immunological phenotypes. Most TCR sequences were seen in very few donors, while some public TCRs were found in many individuals. The validation cohort had no HLA typing available for a later analysis, so co-occurrence within that cohort was assessed over all 110 or so repertoires. Three of the identified cytomegalovirus-associated TCR beta chains were confirmed in vitro to be specific for cytomegalovirus antigens.

What was sequenced was PBMCs. The receptor was derived from a woman in her 30s in good health and CMV-seropositive. Rearrangement joined TRBV4-1 to TRBJ1-6, with no confidently assigned D gene. The CDR3 is CASSQDSAPKVINSPLHF. The nucleotides read TGCGCCAGCAGCCAAGATTCGGCACCGAAAGTAATAAATTCACCCCTCCACTTT.